These 16 T cell receptor beta chains share one sample of origin, sequenced in a study of T cells in Graves' hyperthyroidism and ophthalmopathy. Amplified TCR beta CDR3 regions came from RNA transcripts. HTBI primers were the set used in a first-round RT-PCR of the TCR CDR3. TCRdb used MiXCR to reprocess the multiplex PCR reads, holding one entry per CDR3 protein. The table has under 350,000 distinct CDR3 sequences, less than 30% seen once. The sample consisted of blood. The receptors shown here come from a man aged 40-55 years with Graves' hyperthyroidism that later progressed to Graves' ophthalmopathy.

The rearrangement joins TRBV6-5 to TRBJ2-7, with D possibly being TRBD1 or TRBD2 (5 bases each). The ends were cut back, 0 bases at V and 2 bases at J, with 14 bases in the middle. Germline CDR1 reads MNHEY; CDR2 reads SVGAGI. The CDR3 sequence is 16 residues long. Here the CDR3 DNA reads TGTGCCAGCAGTTACTCGACCGGGACGGGACCCTACGAGCAGTACTTC. This encodes CASSYSTGTGPYEQYF.

This clonotype was detected many times. The V and J genes are TRBV10-3 and TRBJ2-5; 7 nucleotides agree with TRBD1. The CDR3 extends over 15 amino acids. The V gene end was trimmed by 4 bases and the J gene end by 5 bases; junction bases not matched to a gene: 10. The V gene's germline CDR1 is ENHRY and CDR2 SYGVKD. The CDR3 region is CAISALTGFGETQYF. The CDR3 nucleotides read TGTGCCATCAGTGCCCTGACAGGGTTCGGCGAGACCCAGTACTTC.

At least ten counts were recorded for this clonotype. The chain recombines TRBV20-1 with TRBJ1-6; no clear D. The CDR3 consists of 14 residues. CDR1 DFQATT and CDR2 SNEGSKA come from the germline V gene (reference sequence). Trimming removed 0 bases from V and 9 bases from J, with 12 bases in between. The CDR3 is CSARDTPGVSPLHF. CDR3 nucleotides: TGCAGTGCTAGAGATACGCCCGGGGTTTCACCCCTCCACTTT.

The chain is built from TRBV12-3 or TRBV12-4 and TRBJ2-7; a possible D gene is TRBD1 (6 bases). Trimming took 6 bases from V and 2 from J, leaving 17 bases between them. This CDR3 is 15 amino acids long. As DNA, the CDR3 is TGTGCCAGCAGCCCCGACAGGTTTTACACCTACGAGCAGTACTTC. Protein product: CASSPDRFYTYEQYF.

This clonotype occurred a few times. This rearrangement joins TRBV6-1 to TRBJ1-1; D remains unclear. The germline V gene encodes CDR1 MNHNS and CDR2 SASEGT. The CDR3 totals 11 residues. V gave up 8 bases and J gave up 3 bases, with 7 bases separating them. In nucleotides, the CDR3 is TGTGCCAGCGGGTGGGACACTGAAGCTTTCTTT. Translated, it gives CASGWDTEAFF.

At least ten counts were recorded for this clonotype. This chain joins TRBV29-1 and TRBJ1-2; no reliable D call. The V end lost 5 bases, the J end lost 9 bases, and 13 bases lay between the germline ends. From germline, CDR1 is SQVTM and CDR2 ANQGSEA. The CDR3 spans 11 residues. CDR3: CSVTQAGSYTF. The CDR3 nucleotides read TGCAGCGTTACTCAGGCCGGGAGCTACACCTTC.

In its sample, this clonotype was seen many times. The genes are TRBV29-1 and TRBJ1-1; D is unresolved. Germline CDR1 SQVTM, CDR2 ANQGSEA. Deletions cut 5 bases from V and 2 bases from J, with 12 bases between. CDR3 size: 13 residues. For the CDR3, the DNA is TGCAGCGTTACTGACATTCTCAACACTGAAGCTTTCTTT. This encodes CSVTDILNTEAFF.

This clonotype was seen many times. The CDR3 does not close with the conserved phenylalanine or tryptophan, likely indicating a read error. No DNA is shown, since the ends of the CDR3 on it are uncertain; the CDR3 is the one TCRdb lists. V is TRBV6-1 and J is TRBJ2-7; the table's D call of TRBD1 was not tested on the DNA. The CDR3 spans 13 residues, counting both ends. The V gene's germline CDR1 is MNHNS and CDR2 SASEGT. The CDR3: CASSETHGTGARY.

This clonotype was observed many times. The genes are TRBV29-1 and TRBJ2-7, with D hard to call. CDR1 and CDR2 (germline): SQVTM, ANQGSEA. This CDR3 comprises 12 residues. The germline V and J ends were trimmed by 1 base and 6 bases, with 10 bases remaining between them. CDR3 in amino acids: CSVEGNGSEQYF. In nucleotides, the CDR3 is TGCAGCGTTGAAGGGAACGGAAGCGAGCAGTACTTC.

This chain connects TRBV10-3 to TRBJ2-7; TRBD2 matches 10 bases. J was trimmed by 12 bases and V by 10 bases; bases with no gene match: 21. This CDR3 is built from 15 residues. Germline CDR1 ENHRY, CDR2 SYGVKD. The CDR3, as DNA: TGTGCCAGCAGCGAGTTGACTAGCGGGCCCCTACCCCCGTACTTC. Its protein is CASSELTSGPLPPYF.

This clonotype was observed a handful of times. The CDR3 reads CASRQDGLSYYGYTF. CDR3 in DNA: TGTGCCAGCAGACAAGACGGCCTTTCATACTATGGCTACACCTTC. The chain joins TRBV7-2 to TRBJ1-2; no definite D call. The length of the CDR3 is 15 residues. Germline CDR1 and CDR2: SGHTA and FQGNSA. The germline V and J ends were trimmed by 6 bases and 3 bases, with 17 bases remaining between them.

The genes are TRBV14 and TRBJ1-5; D gene ambiguous. Deletions cut 0 bases from V and 10 bases from J, with 10 bases between. The germline V gene encodes CDR1 SGHDN and CDR2 FVKESK. The CDR3 runs 13 residues. The CDR3 loop is CASSQDEASPQHF. As DNA, the CDR3 is TGTGCCAGCAGCCAAGATGAGGCAAGCCCCCAGCATTTT.

The sample holds many counts of this clonotype. The V gene is TRBV30, the J gene TRBJ2-2, with D perhaps being TRBD1 or TRBD2 (7 bases each). This CDR3 has 14 amino acids. Trimming took off 3 bases at V and 5 bases at J, with 13 bases between the two ends. The germline gives CDR1 GTSNPN, CDR2 SVGIG (reference sequence). The CDR3 DNA follows: TGTGCCTGGAGGTCAGGGGGAGGGACCGGGGAGCTGTTTTTT. Residues: CAWRSGGGTGELFF.

The table lists this clonotype with many counts. The rearrangement links TRBV12-3 or TRBV12-4 to TRBJ2-5; no definite D call. This CDR3 contains 13 residues. Trimming took off 1 base at V and 1 base at J, with 4 bases between the two ends. As DNA, the CDR3 is TGTGCCAGCAGTTTAGTCGCCCAAGAGACCCAGTACTTC. Its protein product is CASSLVAQETQYF.

This clonotype was recorded many times. One end of the junction does not line up with germline, which may come from a read error. The CDR3 DNA follows: TGCAGTGCGAGCTCAGGGGAAATTACCTACGGGCAGTACTTC. As protein: CSASSGEITYGQYF. The chain joins TRBV20-1 to TRBJ2-7; TRBD1 might be the D (6 bases). Germline V gene sequence: CDR1 DFQATT, CDR2 SNEGSKA (reference sequence). This CDR3 is built from 14 residues.

The gene calls are TRBV7-8 and TRBJ1-2; D possibly corresponds to TRBD1 (6 bases). V lost 2 bases to trimming and J lost 3 bases, with 10 bases between them. This CDR3 spans 14 amino acids. CDR1 is SGHVS and CDR2 is FQNEAQ in the germline V gene. This chain's CDR3 is CASSLRGEDYGYTF. The CDR3 DNA sequence: TGTGCCAGCAGCTTAAGGGGGGAAGACTATGGCTACACCTTC.